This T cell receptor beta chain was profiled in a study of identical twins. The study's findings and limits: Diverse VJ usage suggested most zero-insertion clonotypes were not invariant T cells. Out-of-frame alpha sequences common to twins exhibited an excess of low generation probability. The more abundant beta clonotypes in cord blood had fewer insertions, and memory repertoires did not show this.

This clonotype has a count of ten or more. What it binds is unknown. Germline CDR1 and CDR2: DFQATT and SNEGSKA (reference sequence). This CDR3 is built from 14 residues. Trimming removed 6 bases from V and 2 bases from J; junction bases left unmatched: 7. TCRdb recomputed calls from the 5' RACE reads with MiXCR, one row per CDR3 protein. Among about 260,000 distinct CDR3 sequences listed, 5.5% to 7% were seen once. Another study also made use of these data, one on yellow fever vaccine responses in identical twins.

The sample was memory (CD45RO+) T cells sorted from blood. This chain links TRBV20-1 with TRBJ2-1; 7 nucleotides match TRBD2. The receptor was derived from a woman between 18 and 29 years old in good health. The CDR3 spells CSASLAAPYNEQFF. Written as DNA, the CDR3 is TGCAGTGCATCTCTAGCGGCGCCCTACAATGAGCAGTTCTTC.